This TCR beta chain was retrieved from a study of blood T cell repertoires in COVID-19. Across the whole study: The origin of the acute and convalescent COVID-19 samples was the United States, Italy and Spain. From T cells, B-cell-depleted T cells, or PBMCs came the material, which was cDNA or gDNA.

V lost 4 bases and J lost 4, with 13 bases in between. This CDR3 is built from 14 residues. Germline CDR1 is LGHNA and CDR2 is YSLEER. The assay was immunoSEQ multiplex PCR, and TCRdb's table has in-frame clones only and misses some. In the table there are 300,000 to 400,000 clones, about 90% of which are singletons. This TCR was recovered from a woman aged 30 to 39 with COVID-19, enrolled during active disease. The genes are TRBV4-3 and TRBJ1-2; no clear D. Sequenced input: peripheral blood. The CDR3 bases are TGCGCCAGCAGCCCCCGTATAGCAAGCTATGGCTACACCTTC. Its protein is CASSPRIASYGYTF.